The present T cell receptor (beta chain) was sequenced within a study of siplizumab effects on memory and regulatory T cells. Only in-frame clones appear in the TCRdb table, and some are missing; sequencing was by immunoSEQ multiplex PCR. The sample has tens of thousands of clones, just over 95% seen once. The V and J ends lost 0 bases and 6 bases respectively, with 12 bases between them. Looked up from germline, CDR1 is LGHNA and CDR2 is YNFKEQ. This CDR3 is 14 amino acids long. Sequenced material: naive CD8+ T cells sorted from blood. V is TRBV4-2 and J is TRBJ2-7, with D tentatively TRBD1 or TRBD2 (6 bases each). The TCR was taken from a human donor in good health. The CDR3 reads CASSQDIGGREQYF. The CDR3 bases are TGTGCCAGCAGCCAAGATATAGGGGGGCGCGAGCAGTACTTC.